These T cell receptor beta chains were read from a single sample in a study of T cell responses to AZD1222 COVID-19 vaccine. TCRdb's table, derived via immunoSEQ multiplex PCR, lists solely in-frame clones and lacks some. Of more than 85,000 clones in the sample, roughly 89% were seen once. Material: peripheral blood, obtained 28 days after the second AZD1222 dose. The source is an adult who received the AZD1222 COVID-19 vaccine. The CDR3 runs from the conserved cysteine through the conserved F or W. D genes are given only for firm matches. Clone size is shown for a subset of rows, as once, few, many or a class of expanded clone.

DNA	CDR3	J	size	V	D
TGCGCCAGCACCCAGACAGGGGAGAACACTGAAGCTTTCTTT	CASTQTGENTEAFF	TRBJ1-1	.	TRBV5-1	TRBD1
TGTGCCAGCAGCGGAGACAGTGAAGCTTTCTTT	CASSGDSEAFF	TRBJ1-1	.	TRBV2	.
TGTGCCAGCACCAACCCGCCTGAGGTGGATACGCAGTATTTT	CASTNPPEVDTQYF	TRBJ2-3	.	TRBV6-5	.
TGTGCCATCAGTGAGTCGTCTAGCGGGAGTTTATACAATGAGCAGTTCTTC	CAISESSSGSLYNEQFF	TRBJ2-1	.	TRBV10-3	TRBD2
TGTGCCAGCAGTGGACCGACCGGGGAGCTGTTTTTT	CASSGPTGELFF	TRBJ2-2	.	TRBV25-1	.
TGTGCCAGCAGCGCGAGCGGCGACCCAGCCAAAAACATTCAGTACTTC	CASSASGDPAKNIQYF	TRBJ2-4	.	TRBV9	.
TGTGCCAGTAGTATTGCGTCGGCGGGGGGATACACTGAAGCTTTCTTT	CASSIASAGGYTEAFF	TRBJ1-1	once	TRBV19	.
TGTGCCAGCAGCCCATCACTCACAGATACGCAGTATTTT	CASSPSLTDTQYF	TRBJ2-3	once	TRBV13	.
TGCAGCTCTGAGGGGGTTGAGGGAGATACGCAGTATTTT	CSSEGVEGDTQYF	TRBJ2-3	.	TRBV29-1	.
TGTGCCAGCAGTGAAGAGATAGGGAGCAATAATCAGCCCCAGCATTTT	CASSEEIGSNNQPQHF	TRBJ1-5	.	TRBV6-1	.
TGTGCCAGCAGCCAAGGCCACAGCTCCAACCAAGAGACCCAGTACTTC	CASSQGHSSNQETQYF	TRBJ2-5	.	TRBV11-2	.
TGTGCCAGCAGTGAACGGACAGGGGCCGGGGAGCTGTTTTTT	CASSERTGAGELFF	TRBJ2-2	.	TRBV27	TRBD1
TGTGCCAGCAGCGGACAGGGCGGCTATGGCTACACCTTC	CASSGQGGYGYTF	TRBJ1-2	.	TRBV11-3	TRBD1
TGTGCCAGCAGTCCCCGCGGGGGGGCAGGATCACCCCTCCACTTT	CASSPRGGAGSPLHF	TRBJ1-6	few	TRBV2	.
TGTGCCAGCAGCCATTCAGAGGTCTCCTACGAGCAGTACTTC	CASSHSEVSYEQYF	TRBJ2-7	.	TRBV3-1/TRBV3-2	.
TGCGCCAGCAGCTTAGGGGCAGAGACGATCAAAGAGACCCAGTACTTC	CASSLGAETIKETQYF	TRBJ2-5	.	TRBV5-1	.
TGTGCCAGCAGCTCGGGAGGCTCGGGCTACACCTTC	CASSSGGSGYTF	TRBJ1-2	.	TRBV7-9	.
TGTGCCAGCTCACCAATCTTGGGGAAGGATGGTCACACCTTC	CASSPILGKDGHTF	TRBJ1-2	.	TRBV18	.
TGTGCCAGCAGCCAAGGTGGAAACGGGGCCCTCCACTTT	CASSQGGNGALHF	TRBJ1-6	once	TRBV3-1/TRBV3-2	.
TGTGCCAGCAGCCCCCGGCTCGCCTATGGCTACACCTTC	CASSPRLAYGYTF	TRBJ1-2	.	TRBV9	.
TGTGCCAGCAGTAAACTCAGGCCAGAGAACTATGGCTACACCTTC	CASSKLRPENYGYTF	TRBJ1-2	once	TRBV6-6	.
TGCGCCAGCAGCAGGGGTAATTACTATGGCTACACCTTC	CASSRGNYYGYTF	TRBJ1-2	.	TRBV5-1	.
TGTGCCTGGAGTCGGGGCGATGGAAACACCATATATTTT	CAWSRGDGNTIYF	TRBJ1-3	.	TRBV30	.
TGTGCCAGCAGAGTGGACAGGGGGCACACCGGGGAGCTGTTTTTT	CASRVDRGHTGELFF	TRBJ2-2	.	TRBV6-5	TRBD1
TGCGCCAGCAGCCAAGATGCATCTCCCGGCTACACCTTC	CASSQDASPGYTF	TRBJ1-2	.	TRBV4-1	.
TGCGCCAGCAGCTTTGGAGGGGACCCCAGGACCGGGGAGCTGTTTTTT	CASSFGGDPRTGELFF	TRBJ2-2	.	TRBV5-1	.
TGTGCCAGCAGCTTGGGATCCAATCAGCCCCAGCATTTT	CASSLGSNQPQHF	TRBJ1-5	few	TRBV5-6	.
TGTGCCAGTAGTATACTTGTTTGGGTAAACACCGGGGAGCTGTTTTTT	CASSILVWVNTGELFF	TRBJ2-2	once	TRBV19	.
TGCGCCAGCAGCTTGGAACGCCCGGGCCCACGCGATTTCTTT	CASSLERPGPRDFF	TRBJ1-1	few	TRBV5-1	.
TGTGCCAGCAGCACCTACCTCGGACAGTCCCTAGAGACCCAGTACTTC	CASSTYLGQSLETQYF	TRBJ2-5	.	TRBV27	.
TGTGCCAGCAGCCAAGCGCAGGGTTTCGCTGAAGCTTTCTTT	CASSQAQGFAEAFF	TRBJ1-1	.	TRBV3-1/TRBV3-2	.
TGCGCCAGCAGGGAACAAGAGACCCAGTACTTC	CASREQETQYF	TRBJ2-5	.	TRBV5-1	.
TGTGCCAGCAGCCAGACAGTCTCTGGGGCCAACGTCCTGACTTTC	CASSQTVSGANVLTF	TRBJ2-6	.	TRBV7-3	.
TGTGCCAGCAGCGTAGACAGAAACAATGAGCAGTTCTTC	CASSVDRNNEQFF	TRBJ2-1	.	TRBV9	.
TGTGCCAGAGCACTCGACAGGGATGAAAAACTGTTTTTT	CARALDRDEKLFF	TRBJ1-4	.	TRBV2	TRBD1
TGTGCCAGCGTCAGGTCAGGCTACACCTTC	CASVRSGYTF	TRBJ1-2	.	TRBV7-2	.
TGCGCCAGCAGCCGGGAGGGTCATAATCAGCCCCAGCATTTT	CASSREGHNQPQHF	TRBJ1-5	.	TRBV5-1	.
TGTGCCAGCAGCCCCAGGCCGCTTTACAATGAGCAGTTCTTC	CASSPRPLYNEQFF	TRBJ2-1	.	TRBV9	.
TGTGCCAGCAGTGAATCAGCAGGGAGCTCCTACGAGCAGTACTTC	CASSESAGSSYEQYF	TRBJ2-7	few	TRBV6-1	.
TGTGCCATCAACCGGGACAGGGGAAACTATGGCTACACCTTC	CAINRDRGNYGYTF	TRBJ1-2	.	TRBV10-3	TRBD1
TGTGCCAGCATGGAACCGGGGGCCTCCAAAAATGAGCAGTTCTTC	CASMEPGASKNEQFF	TRBJ2-1	.	TRBV28	.
TGCGCCAGCAGCCACTACTTCGGACAGGGGAAGAATGAGCAGTTCTTC	CASSHYFGQGKNEQFF	TRBJ2-1	.	TRBV4-1	TRBD1
TGTGCCAGCAGCCCGTCTAGCTCCTACAATGAGCAGTTCTTC	CASSPSSSYNEQFF	TRBJ2-1	.	TRBV3-1/TRBV3-2	.
TGCGCCAGCAGTGAGTCCCAGCGGGCAGCCTACAATGAGCAGTTCTTC	CASSESQRAAYNEQFF	TRBJ2-1	once	TRBV10-2	.
TGTGCCAGCAGTTACTCAAGGGCCCGCACCATTTCACCCCTCCACTTT	CASSYSRARTISPLHF	TRBJ1-6	.	TRBV6-5	.
TGTGCCAGCGGCGGCAGACAGAGTAACACCGGGGAGCTGTTTTTT	CASGGRQSNTGELFF	TRBJ2-2	.	TRBV7-2	.
TGTGCCAGCCGGACAGACACCGGGGAGCTGTTTTTT	CASRTDTGELFF	TRBJ2-2	.	TRBV25-1	.
TGTGCCAGCAGTTTAGGCAGTAATCAGCCCCAGCATTTT	CASSLGSNQPQHF	TRBJ1-5	.	TRBV6-5	.
TGTGCCAGCAGTGAGGCGGTTTTAGAGGGTTCACCCCTCCACTTT	CASSEAVLEGSPLHF	TRBJ1-6	.	TRBV25-1	.
TGTGCCAGTAGCGTGGTGCCGCCATATGGCTACACCTTC	CASSVVPPYGYTF	TRBJ1-2	.	TRBV19	.
TGCGCCAGCAGCTTGGGCGGGAGCGACACCGGGGAGCTGTTTTTT	CASSLGGSDTGELFF	TRBJ2-2	.	TRBV5-1	TRBD2
TGTGCCAGCAGCTTGGGGGGCGACAGCAGCTATATCTCCTACGAGCAGTACTTC	CASSLGGDSSYISYEQYF	TRBJ2-7	once	TRBV7-9	.